The rows below give T cell receptor beta chains drawn from one sample of a study of response to subunit inactivated influenza vaccine. In TCRdb, the RT-PCR reads were re-called with MiXCR into one record per CDR3 protein. The sample comprises approximately 700,000 distinct CDR3 sequences, roughly 13% of which are singletons, and around 6.5% rests with the top ten. Sequencing was performed on PBMCs from blood, taken approximately 15 days before vaccination. The source of these receptors is a man aged 45-60 years who received an inactivated influenza vaccine. Both conserved end residues are part of each CDR3. The order of the fields is J gene, V gene, clone size, D gene, CDR3 length, CDR3 protein, CDR3 DNA. A D gene is named only where the DNA matches it firmly. Clone size is not always given. Where it is, it says once, few, many or a class for expanded clones.

>TRBJ2-2|TRBV30|.|.|15
CAWSAGDQNTGELFF
TGTGCCTGGAGTGCGGGAGACCAAAACACCGGGGAGCTGTTTTTT
>TRBJ2-5|TRBV7-2|.|.|13
CASSFQGLETQYF
TGTGCCAGCAGCTTCCAGGGGCTGGAGACCCAGTACTTC
>TRBJ1-1|TRBV20-1|.|TRBD1|13
CSAAGQLNTEAFF
TGCAGTGCAGCGGGACAGCTGAACACTGAAGCTTTCTTT
>TRBJ1-5|TRBV2|many|TRBD1|14
CASSEVRGNQPQHF
TGTGCCAGCAGTGAGGTCAGGGGGAATCAGCCCCAGCATTTT
>TRBJ2-5|TRBV28|.|TRBD1|15
CASSPWTGNQETQYF
TGTGCCAGCAGTCCCTGGACAGGTAACCAAGAGACCCAGTACTTC
>TRBJ1-2|TRBV3-1|.|TRBD1|14
CASSRGQGNFGYTF
TGTGCCAGCAGCCGTGGACAGGGTAATTTTGGCTACACCTTC
>TRBJ1-1|TRBV29-1|many|.|12
CSVGEGGTEAFF
TGCAGCGTTGGAGAGGGTGGGACTGAAGCTTTCTTT
>TRBJ1-1|TRBV2|.|.|18
CASKGVEAEGFMTTEAFF
TGTGCCAGCAAAGGTGTCGAGGCCGAGGGATTTATGACTACTGAAGCTTTCTTT
>TRBJ2-7|TRBV20-1|.|TRBD2|17
CSARGPAVSGRISEQYF
TGCAGTGCTAGAGGCCCAGCTGTCAGCGGGAGAATCAGCGAGCAGTACTTC
>TRBJ2-5|TRBV12-3/TRBV12-4|many|.|14
CASSQGRTWETQYF
TGTGCCAGCAGCCAGGGGCGGACTTGGGAGACCCAGTACTTC
>TRBJ2-5|TRBV29-1|.|.|14
CSVEPPGPQETQYF
TGCAGCGTTGAACCCCCAGGCCCCCAAGAGACCCAGTACTTC